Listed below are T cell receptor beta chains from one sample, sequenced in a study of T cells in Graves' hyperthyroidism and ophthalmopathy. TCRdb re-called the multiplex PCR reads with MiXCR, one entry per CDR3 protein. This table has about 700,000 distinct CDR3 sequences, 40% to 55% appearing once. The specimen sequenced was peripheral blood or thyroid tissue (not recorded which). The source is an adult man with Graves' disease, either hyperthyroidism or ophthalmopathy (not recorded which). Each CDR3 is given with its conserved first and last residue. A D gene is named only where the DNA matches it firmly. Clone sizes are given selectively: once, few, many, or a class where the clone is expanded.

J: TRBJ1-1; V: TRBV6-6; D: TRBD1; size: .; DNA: TGTGCCAGCAGGGGACAGATGAACACTGAAGCTTTCTTT; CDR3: CASRGQMNTEAFF
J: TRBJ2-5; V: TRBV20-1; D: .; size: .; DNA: TGCAGTGCTACGGCATGGGACGGGGGGACCCAGTACTTC; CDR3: CSATAWDGGTQYF
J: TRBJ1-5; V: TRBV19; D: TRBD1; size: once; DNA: TGTGCCAGTAGCCATGTCGCGGGACAGAATCAGCCCCAGCATTTT; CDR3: CASSHVAGQNQPQHF
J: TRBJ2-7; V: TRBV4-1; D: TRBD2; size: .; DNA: TGCGCCAGCAGCCAAGATGGGAGCGGGGGTTACCGCTCCTACGAGCAGTACTTC; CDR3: CASSQDGSGGYRSYEQYF
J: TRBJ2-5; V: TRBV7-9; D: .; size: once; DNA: TGTGCCAGCAGCTTATGGGGTCAGCCCCAGTACTTC; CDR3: CASSLWGQPQYF
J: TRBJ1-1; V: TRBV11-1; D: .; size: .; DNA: TGTGCCGGCAGACTCCAGGGAAGAAGGAACACTGAAGCTTTCTTT; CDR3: CAGRLQGRRNTEAFF
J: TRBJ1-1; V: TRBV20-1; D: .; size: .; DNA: TGCAGTGCTAGAAGGTCAGGGATGAACACTGAAGCTTTCTTT; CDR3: CSARRSGMNTEAFF
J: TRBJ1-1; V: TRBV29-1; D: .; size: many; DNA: TGCAGCGTCGGACCAGACATGAACACTGAAGCTTTCTTT; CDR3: CSVGPDMNTEAFF
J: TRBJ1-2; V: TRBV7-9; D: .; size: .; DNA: TGTGCCAGCAGTTCCCTAACTAAGAACTATGGCTACACCTTC; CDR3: CASSSLTKNYGYTF
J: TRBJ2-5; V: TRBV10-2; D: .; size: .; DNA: TGCGCCAGCAGTGAACTGGTAGCGGCCCAAGAGACCCAGTACTTC; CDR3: CASSELVAAQETQYF
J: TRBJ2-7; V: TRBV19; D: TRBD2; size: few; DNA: TGTGCCAGTAGTACTAGCGGAGCTTCCTACGAGCAGTACTTC; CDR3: CASSTSGASYEQYF
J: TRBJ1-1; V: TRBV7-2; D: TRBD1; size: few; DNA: TGTGCCAGCTCCCGAAGGGACAGGGGGCATCGGAACACTGAAGCTTTCTTT; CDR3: CASSRRDRGHRNTEAFF
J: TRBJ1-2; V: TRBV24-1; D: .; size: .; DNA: TGTGCCACCAGTGCTAGTCAGGGAAACTATGGCTACACCTTC; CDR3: CATSASQGNYGYTF
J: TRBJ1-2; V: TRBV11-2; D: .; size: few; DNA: TGTGCCAGCAGCGTTTCCCAGGCATCTAACTATGGCTACACCTTC; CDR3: CASSVSQASNYGYTF
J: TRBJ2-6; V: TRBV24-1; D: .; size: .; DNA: TGTGCCACCAGTGACTCGGGCCTGACTTTC; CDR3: CATSDSGLTF
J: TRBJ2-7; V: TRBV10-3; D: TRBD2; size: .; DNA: TGTGCCAGCAGCTTCACTAGCGGGAGTATCTCCTACGAGCAGTACTTC; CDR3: CASSFTSGSISYEQYF
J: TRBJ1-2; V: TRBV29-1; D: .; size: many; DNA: TGCAGCGTTGTTGTCCGAGACTATGGCTACACCTTC; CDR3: CSVVVRDYGYTF
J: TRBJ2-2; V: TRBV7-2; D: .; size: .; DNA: TGTGCCAGCAGCCATGGCGCCGGGGAGCTATTTTTT; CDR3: CASSHGAGELFF
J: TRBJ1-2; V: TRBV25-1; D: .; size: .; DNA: TGTGCCAGCAGTGCCCGGGGGGGGAGGTATGGCTACACCTTC; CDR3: CASSARGGRYGYTF
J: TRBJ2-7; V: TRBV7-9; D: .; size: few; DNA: TGTGCCAGCAGCTTGGCTGCGGGAAGTACCTACGAGCAGTACTTC; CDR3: CASSLAAGSTYEQYF
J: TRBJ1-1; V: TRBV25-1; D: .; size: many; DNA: TGTGCCAGCGGTTACCGGGGAACTGAAGCTTTCTTT; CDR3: CASGYRGTEAFF
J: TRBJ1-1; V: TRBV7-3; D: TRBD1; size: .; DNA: TGTGCCAGCAGCTTAACGGCGTTTAGGGACAGCACTGAAGCTTTCTTT; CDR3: CASSLTAFRDSTEAFF
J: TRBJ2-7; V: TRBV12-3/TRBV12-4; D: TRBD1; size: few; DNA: TGTGCCAGCAGTCCCTCACGAGGGGGCAGCGCCTACGAGCAGTACTTC; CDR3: CASSPSRGGSAYEQYF
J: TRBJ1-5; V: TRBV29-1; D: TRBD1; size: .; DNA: TGCAGCGTTGAGGGACAGGGGGACTTCAATCAGCCCCAGCATTTT; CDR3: CSVEGQGDFNQPQHF
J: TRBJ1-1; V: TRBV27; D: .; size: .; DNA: TGTGCCACCGCCGGGGCAACTGAAGCTTTCTTT; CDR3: CATAGATEAFF
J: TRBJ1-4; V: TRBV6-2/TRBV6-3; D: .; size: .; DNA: TGTGCCAGCAGTTACTCGTTCCTAGCTGCAACTAATGAAAAACTGTTTTTT; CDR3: CASSYSFLAATNEKLFF
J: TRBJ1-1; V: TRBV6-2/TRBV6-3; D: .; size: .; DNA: TGTGCCAGCAGTTACTCCGGGGGCAGGAACACTGAAGCTTTCTTT; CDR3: CASSYSGGRNTEAFF
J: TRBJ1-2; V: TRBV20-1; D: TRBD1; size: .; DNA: TGCAGTGCTCTGGGACAGAACTATGGCTACACCTTC; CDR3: CSALGQNYGYTF
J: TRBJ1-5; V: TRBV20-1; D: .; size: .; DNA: TGCAGTGCTAGAAGCGCGTCAGGTGACAATCAGCCCCAGCATTTT; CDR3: CSARSASGDNQPQHF
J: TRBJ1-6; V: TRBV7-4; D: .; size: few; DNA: TGTGCCAGCAGTGAAACCTCCGGGCTAGCTAATTCACCCCTCCACTTT; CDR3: CASSETSGLANSPLHF
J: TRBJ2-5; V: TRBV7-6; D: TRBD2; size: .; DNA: TGTGCCAGCAGCTTAGCGGTTTTGACTAGCGGCCTCCAAGAGACCCAGTACTTC; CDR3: CASSLAVLTSGLQETQYF
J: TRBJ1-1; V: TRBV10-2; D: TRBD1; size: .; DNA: TGTGCCAGCAGTCCACTACCTGGACAGGTCCCTCCCCAAGCTTTCTTT; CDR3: CASSPLPGQVPPQAFF
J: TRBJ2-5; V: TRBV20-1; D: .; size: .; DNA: TGCAGTGCTAGAGAGAAGGGGGGACAAGAGACCCAGTACTTC; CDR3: CSAREKGGQETQYF
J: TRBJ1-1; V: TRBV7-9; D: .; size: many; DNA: TGTGCCAGCACGGATTGGACGGCCAACACTGAAGCTTTCTTT; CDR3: CASTDWTANTEAFF
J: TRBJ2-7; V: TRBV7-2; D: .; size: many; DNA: TGTGCCAGCAGCTTGGTGGGAACGATGAGCAACGAGCAGTACTTC; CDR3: CASSLVGTMSNEQYF
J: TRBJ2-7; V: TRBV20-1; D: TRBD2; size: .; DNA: TGCAGTGTGTCAGGGCGGGAGCTGGGATACGAGCAGTACTTC; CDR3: CSVSGRELGYEQYF
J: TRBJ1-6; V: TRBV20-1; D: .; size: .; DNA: TGCAGTGCACCGCAGGGTTATTCACCCCTCCACTTT; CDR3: CSAPQGYSPLHF
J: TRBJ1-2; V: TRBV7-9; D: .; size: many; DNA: TGTGCCAGCAGCATGAATACTAACTATGGCTACACCTTC; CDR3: CASSMNTNYGYTF
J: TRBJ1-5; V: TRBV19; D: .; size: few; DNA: TGTGCCAGTACCACTGGGGCAGGGTGGATTCATCAGCCCCAGCATTTT; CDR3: CASTTGAGWIHQPQHF
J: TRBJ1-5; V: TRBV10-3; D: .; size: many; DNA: TGTGCCATCCATCAGGAACCGGATCAGCCCCAGCATTTT; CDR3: CAIHQEPDQPQHF
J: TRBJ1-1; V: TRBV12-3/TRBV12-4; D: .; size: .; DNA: TGTGCCAGCCGAGGTAGCCAGAACACTGAAGCTTTCTTT; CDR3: CASRGSQNTEAFF
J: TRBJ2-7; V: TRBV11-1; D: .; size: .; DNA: TGCGCCAGCAGCTTGGATCCTGGTGGGGGACTCTACGAGCAGTACTTC; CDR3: CASSLDPGGGLYEQYF
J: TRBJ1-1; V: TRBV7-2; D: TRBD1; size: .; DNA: TGTGCTCACGGGGGACAGGCAAGGACTGAAGCTTTCTTT; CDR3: CAHGGQARTEAFF
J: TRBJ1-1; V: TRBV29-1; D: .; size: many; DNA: TGCAGCGTTGAATACAGGCTCATGAACACTGAAGCTTTCTTT; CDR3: CSVEYRLMNTEAFF
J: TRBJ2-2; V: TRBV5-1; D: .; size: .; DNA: TGCGCCAGCAGCTTGGCCGGGACCCCCGGGGAGCTGTTTTTT; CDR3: CASSLAGTPGELFF
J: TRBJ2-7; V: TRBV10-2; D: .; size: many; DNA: TGCGCCAGCAGTGAGTCGGGACCCTACGAGCAGTACTTC; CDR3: CASSESGPYEQYF
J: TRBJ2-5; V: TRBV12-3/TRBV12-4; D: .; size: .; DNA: TGTGCCAGCAACGGGGGACCTGGGGCACAAGAGACCCAGTACTTC; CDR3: CASNGGPGAQETQYF
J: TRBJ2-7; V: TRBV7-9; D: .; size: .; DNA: TGTGCCAGCAGCTTAGTTCCGGCAGGGGTGACCTACGAGCAGTACTTC; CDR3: CASSLVPAGVTYEQYF
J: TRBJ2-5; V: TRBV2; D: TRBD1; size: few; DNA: TGTGCCAGCAGTGTGCAGGGGGCTCGGGAGACCCAGTACTTC; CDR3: CASSVQGARETQYF
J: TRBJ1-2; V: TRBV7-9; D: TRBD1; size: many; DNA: TGTGCCAGCAGCCAGACAGGGTCCAACTATGGCTACACCTTC; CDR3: CASSQTGSNYGYTF
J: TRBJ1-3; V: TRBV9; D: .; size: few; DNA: TGTGCCAGCAGCCCTCAAGGGACACCTGGAAACACCATATATTTT; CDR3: CASSPQGTPGNTIYF
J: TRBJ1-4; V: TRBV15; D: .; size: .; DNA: TGTGCCACCAGCAGAGCAACCTATGGTGAAAAACTGTTTTTT; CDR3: CATSRATYGEKLFF
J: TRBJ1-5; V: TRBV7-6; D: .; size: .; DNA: TGTGCCAGCAGCCAAGATCGCCCGTACTATAGCAATCAGCCCCAGCATTTT; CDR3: CASSQDRPYYSNQPQHF
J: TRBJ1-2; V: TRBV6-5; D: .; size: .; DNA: TGTGCCAGCAGTTACTCGGACGGCTTCGGTGGCTACACCTTC; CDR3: CASSYSDGFGGYTF
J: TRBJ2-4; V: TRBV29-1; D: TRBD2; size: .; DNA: TGCGCGGGGAGGGCGGGGGGCCAAAACATTCAGTACTTC; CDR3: CAGRAGGQNIQYF